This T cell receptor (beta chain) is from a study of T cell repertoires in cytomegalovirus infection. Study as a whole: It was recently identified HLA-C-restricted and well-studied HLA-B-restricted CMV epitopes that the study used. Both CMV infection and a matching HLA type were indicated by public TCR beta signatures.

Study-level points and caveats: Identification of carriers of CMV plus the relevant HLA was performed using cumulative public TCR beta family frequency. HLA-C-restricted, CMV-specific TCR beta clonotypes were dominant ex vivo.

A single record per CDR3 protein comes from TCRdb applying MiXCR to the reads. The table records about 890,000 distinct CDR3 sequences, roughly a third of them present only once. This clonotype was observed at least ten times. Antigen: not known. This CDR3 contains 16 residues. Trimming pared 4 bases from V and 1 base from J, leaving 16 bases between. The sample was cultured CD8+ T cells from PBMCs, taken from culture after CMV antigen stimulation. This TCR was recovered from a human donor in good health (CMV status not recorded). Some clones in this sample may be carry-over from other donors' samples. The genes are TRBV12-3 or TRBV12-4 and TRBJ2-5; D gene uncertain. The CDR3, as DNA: TGTGCCAGCAGTTCCTTCGGTTTGGGTACCCAAGAGACCCAGTACTTC. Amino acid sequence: CASSSFGLGTQETQYF.